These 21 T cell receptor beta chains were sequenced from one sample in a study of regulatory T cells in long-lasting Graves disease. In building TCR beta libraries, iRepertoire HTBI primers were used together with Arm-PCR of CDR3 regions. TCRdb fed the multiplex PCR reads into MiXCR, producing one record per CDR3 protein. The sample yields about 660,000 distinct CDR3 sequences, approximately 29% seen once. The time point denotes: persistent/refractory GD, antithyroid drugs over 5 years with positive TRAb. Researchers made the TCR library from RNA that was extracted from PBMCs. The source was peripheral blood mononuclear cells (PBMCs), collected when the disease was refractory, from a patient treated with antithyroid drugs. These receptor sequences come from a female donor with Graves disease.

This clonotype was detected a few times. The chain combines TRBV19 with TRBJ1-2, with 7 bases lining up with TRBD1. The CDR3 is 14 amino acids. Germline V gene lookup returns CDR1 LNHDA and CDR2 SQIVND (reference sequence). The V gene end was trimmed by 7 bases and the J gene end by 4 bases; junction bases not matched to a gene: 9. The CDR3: CASNLDRLGYGYTF. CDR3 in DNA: TGTGCCAGTAACCTGGACAGGCTTGGCTATGGCTACACCTTC.

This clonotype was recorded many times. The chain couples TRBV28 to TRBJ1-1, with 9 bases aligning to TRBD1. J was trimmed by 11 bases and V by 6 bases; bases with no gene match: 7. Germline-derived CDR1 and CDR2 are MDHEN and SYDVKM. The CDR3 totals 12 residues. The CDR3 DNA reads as TGTGCCAGCAGCCTCCCCGGACAGGGGGCTTTCTTT. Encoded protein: CASSLPGQGAFF.

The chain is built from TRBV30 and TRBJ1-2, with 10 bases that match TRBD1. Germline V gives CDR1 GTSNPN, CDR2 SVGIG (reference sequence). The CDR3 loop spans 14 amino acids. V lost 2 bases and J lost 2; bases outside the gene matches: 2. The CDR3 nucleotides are TGTGCCTGGAGTCCGGGACAGGGGAACTATGGCTACACCTTC. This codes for CAWSPGQGNYGYTF.

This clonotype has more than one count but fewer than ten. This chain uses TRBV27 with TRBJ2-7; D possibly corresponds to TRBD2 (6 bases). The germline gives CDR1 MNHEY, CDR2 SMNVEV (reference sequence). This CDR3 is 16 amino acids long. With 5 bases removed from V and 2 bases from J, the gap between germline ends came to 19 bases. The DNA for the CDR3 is TGTGCCAGCAGTCCGATAGTGGAGGGGACTCCCTACGAGCAGTACTTC. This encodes CASSPIVEGTPYEQYF.

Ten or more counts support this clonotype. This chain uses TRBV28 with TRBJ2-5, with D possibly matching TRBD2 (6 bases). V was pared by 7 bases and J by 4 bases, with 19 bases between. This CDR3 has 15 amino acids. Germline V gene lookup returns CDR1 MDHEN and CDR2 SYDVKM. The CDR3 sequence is CASTPTEGRGETQYF. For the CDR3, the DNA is TGTGCCAGCACCCCAACGGAGGGAAGGGGAGAGACCCAGTACTTC.

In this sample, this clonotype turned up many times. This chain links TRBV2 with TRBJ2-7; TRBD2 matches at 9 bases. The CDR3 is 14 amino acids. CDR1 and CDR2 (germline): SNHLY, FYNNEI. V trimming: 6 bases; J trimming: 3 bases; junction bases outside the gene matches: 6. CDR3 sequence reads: CASRLAGGFYEQYF. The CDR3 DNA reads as TGTGCCAGCAGGTTGGCGGGAGGGTTCTACGAGCAGTACTTC. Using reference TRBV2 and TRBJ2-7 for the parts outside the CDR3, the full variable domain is EPEVTQTPSHQVTQMGQEVILRCVPISNHLYFYWYRQILGQKVEFLVSFYNNEISEKSEIFDDQFSVERPDGSNFTLKIRSTKLEDSAMYFCASRLAGGFYEQYFGPGTRLTVT.

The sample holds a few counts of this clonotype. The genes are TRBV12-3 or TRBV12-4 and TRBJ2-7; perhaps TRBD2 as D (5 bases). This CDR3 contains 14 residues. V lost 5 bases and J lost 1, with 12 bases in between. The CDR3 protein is CASSPSDWSYEQYF. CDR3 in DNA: TGTGCCAGCAGTCCTTCGGACTGGTCCTACGAGCAGTACTTC.

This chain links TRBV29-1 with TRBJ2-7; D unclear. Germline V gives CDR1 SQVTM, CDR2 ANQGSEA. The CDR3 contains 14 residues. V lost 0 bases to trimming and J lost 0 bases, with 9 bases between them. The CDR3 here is CSVEDEQSSYEQYF. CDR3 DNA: TGCAGCGTTGAAGATGAGCAGTCCTCCTACGAGCAGTACTTC.

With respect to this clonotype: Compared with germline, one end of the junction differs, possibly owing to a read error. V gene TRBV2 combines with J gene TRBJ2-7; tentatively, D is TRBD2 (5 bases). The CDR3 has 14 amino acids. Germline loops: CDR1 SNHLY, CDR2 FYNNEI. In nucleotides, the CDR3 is TGTGCCAGCACCCTGAGGGCGGGCCTCTACGGGCAGTACTTC. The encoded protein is CASTLRAGLYGQYF. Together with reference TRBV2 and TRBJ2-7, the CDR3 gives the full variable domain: EPEVTQTPSHQVTQMGQEVILRCVPISNHLYFYWYRQILGQKVEFLVSFYNNEISEKSEIFDDQFSVERPDGSNFTLKIRSTKLEDSAMYFCASTLRAGLYGQYFGPGTRLTVT.

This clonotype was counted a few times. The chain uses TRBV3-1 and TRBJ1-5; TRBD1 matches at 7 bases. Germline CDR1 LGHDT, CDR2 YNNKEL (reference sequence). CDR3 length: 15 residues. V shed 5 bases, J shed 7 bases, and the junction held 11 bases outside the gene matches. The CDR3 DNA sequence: TGTGCCAGCAGCGACACCCCGACAGGGAGCCAGCCCCAGCATTTT. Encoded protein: CASSDTPTGSQPQHF.

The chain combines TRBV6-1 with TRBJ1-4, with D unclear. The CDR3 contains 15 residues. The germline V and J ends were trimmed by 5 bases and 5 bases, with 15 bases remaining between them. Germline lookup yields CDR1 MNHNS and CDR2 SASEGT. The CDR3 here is CASSPALGSNEKLFF. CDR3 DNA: TGTGCCAGCAGTCCTGCTTTGGGTTCGAATGAAAAACTGTTTTTT.

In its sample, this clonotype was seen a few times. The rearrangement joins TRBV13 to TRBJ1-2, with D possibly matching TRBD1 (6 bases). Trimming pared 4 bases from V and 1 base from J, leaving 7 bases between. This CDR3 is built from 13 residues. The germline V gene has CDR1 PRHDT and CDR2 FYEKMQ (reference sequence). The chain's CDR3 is CASSSRGNYGYTF. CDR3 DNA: TGTGCCAGCAGCTCCAGGGGTAACTATGGCTACACCTTC.

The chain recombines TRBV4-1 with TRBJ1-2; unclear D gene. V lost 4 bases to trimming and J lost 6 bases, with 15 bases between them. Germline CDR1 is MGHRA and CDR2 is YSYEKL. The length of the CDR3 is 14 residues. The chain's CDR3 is CASSLLGRRDGYTF. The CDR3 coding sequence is TGCGCCAGCAGCCTTCTTGGTCGGCGGGATGGCTACACCTTC.

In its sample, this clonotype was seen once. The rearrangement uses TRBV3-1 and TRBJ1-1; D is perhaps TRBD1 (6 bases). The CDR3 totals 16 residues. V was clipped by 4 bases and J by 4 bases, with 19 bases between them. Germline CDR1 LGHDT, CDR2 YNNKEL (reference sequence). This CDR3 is CASSPQVRQGSTEAFF. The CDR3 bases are TGTGCCAGCAGCCCGCAGGTTCGGCAGGGGAGCACTGAAGCTTTCTTT.

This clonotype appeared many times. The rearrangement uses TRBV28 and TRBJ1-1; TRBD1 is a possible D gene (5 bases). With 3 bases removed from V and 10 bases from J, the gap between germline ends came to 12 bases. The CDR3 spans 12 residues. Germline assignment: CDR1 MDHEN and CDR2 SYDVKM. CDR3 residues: CASSLGRGGAFF. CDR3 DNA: TGTGCCAGCAGTTTGGGACGGGGTGGAGCTTTCTTT.

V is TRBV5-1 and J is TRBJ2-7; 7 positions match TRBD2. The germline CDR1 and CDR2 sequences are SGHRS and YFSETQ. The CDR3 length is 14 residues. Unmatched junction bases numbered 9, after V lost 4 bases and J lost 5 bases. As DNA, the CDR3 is TGCGCCAGCAGCGTCCCGGGACTATCCCACGAGCAGTACTTC. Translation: CASSVPGLSHEQYF.

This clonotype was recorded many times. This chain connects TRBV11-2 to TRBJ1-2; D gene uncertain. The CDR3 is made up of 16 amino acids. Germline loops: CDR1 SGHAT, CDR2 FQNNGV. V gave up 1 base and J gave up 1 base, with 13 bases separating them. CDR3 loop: CASSLGSGPLNYGYTF. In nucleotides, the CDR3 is TGTGCCAGCAGCTTAGGGAGCGGCCCACTTAACTATGGCTACACCTTC.

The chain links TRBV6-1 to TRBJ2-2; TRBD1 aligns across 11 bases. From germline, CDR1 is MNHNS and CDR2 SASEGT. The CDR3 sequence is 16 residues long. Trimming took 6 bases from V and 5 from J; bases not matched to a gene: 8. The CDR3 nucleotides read TGTGCCAGCAGAGACCCGGGACAGGGGGGTACCGGGGAGCTGTTTTTT. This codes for CASRDPGQGGTGELFF.

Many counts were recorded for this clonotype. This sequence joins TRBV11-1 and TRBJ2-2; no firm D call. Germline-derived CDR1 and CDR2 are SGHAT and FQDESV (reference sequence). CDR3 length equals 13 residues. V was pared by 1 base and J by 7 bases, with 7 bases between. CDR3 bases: TGTGCCAGCAGCTTAGTAGTTGGCGGGGAGCTGTTTTTT. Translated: CASSLVVGGELFF.

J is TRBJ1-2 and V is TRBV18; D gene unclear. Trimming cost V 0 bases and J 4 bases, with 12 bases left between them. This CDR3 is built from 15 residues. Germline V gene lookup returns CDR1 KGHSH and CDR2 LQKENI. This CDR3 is CASSPPSSEPYGYTF. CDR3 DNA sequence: TGTGCCAGCTCACCACCCAGCAGCGAACCCTATGGCTACACCTTC.

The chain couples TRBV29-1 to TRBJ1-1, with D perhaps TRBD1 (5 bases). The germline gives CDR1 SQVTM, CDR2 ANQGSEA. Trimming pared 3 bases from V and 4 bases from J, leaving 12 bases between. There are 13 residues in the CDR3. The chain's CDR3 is CSVDPGLRTEAFF. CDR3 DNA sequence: TGCAGCGTTGACCCAGGGCTGCGCACTGAAGCTTTCTTT.